This T cell receptor beta chain was recovered during a study of blood T cell repertoires in COVID-19. Turning to the study itself: PBMCs, B-cell-depleted T cells, or T cells provided the cDNA or gDNA that made up the material.

As handled by the study authors: Reference gene primer amplification yielded estimated nucleated cell counts. Sequencing was performed with immunoSEQ multiplex PCR; in TCRdb, only in-frame clones are kept and a portion is missing. That table is the source of V, J and clone size, and D and trimming were worked out from the DNA. The table records fewer than 250,000 clones, approximately 84% of them present only once. Trimming removed 7 bases from V and 2 bases from J, with 12 bases in between. The CDR3 has 13 residues. Looked up from germline, CDR1 is MNHEY and CDR2 is SVGAGI. The specimen sequenced was PBMCs or T cells enriched from blood (not recorded which). The source is a woman between 25 and 40 years old who had recovered from COVID-19. The gene calls are TRBV6-5 and TRBJ2-7; D uncertain. CDR3 loop: CASTDTVAYEQYF. In DNA, the CDR3 is TGTGCCAGCACCGACACGGTAGCCTACGAGCAGTACTTC.